The entry below gives a single TCR beta chain sequence along with its context. This sample is drawn from a study of OX40 agonist ivuxolimab in advanced cancers. CDR3 size: 15 residues. In germline, CDR1 is SGHAT, CDR2 FQDESV (reference sequence). After removal of 3 bases from V and 6 bases from J, the junction contained 4 bases not matched to a gene. Profiled with immunoSEQ multiplex PCR; TCRdb holds only in-frame clones, not every one. The sample has about 100,000 clones; around 93% are singletons. The chain has TRBV11-1 and TRBJ2-2; 10 bases line up with TRBD2. This TCR was sampled from an adult with an advanced solid tumor such as melanoma, head and neck, liver or kidney cancer. This material consisted of CD4+ or CD8+ T cells sorted from blood, taken in a trial of the OX40 agonist ivuxolimab. The CDR3 is CASSFLAGAAGELFF. CDR3 coding DNA: TGTGCCAGCAGCTTCCTAGCGGGGGCGGCCGGGGAGCTGTTTTTT.